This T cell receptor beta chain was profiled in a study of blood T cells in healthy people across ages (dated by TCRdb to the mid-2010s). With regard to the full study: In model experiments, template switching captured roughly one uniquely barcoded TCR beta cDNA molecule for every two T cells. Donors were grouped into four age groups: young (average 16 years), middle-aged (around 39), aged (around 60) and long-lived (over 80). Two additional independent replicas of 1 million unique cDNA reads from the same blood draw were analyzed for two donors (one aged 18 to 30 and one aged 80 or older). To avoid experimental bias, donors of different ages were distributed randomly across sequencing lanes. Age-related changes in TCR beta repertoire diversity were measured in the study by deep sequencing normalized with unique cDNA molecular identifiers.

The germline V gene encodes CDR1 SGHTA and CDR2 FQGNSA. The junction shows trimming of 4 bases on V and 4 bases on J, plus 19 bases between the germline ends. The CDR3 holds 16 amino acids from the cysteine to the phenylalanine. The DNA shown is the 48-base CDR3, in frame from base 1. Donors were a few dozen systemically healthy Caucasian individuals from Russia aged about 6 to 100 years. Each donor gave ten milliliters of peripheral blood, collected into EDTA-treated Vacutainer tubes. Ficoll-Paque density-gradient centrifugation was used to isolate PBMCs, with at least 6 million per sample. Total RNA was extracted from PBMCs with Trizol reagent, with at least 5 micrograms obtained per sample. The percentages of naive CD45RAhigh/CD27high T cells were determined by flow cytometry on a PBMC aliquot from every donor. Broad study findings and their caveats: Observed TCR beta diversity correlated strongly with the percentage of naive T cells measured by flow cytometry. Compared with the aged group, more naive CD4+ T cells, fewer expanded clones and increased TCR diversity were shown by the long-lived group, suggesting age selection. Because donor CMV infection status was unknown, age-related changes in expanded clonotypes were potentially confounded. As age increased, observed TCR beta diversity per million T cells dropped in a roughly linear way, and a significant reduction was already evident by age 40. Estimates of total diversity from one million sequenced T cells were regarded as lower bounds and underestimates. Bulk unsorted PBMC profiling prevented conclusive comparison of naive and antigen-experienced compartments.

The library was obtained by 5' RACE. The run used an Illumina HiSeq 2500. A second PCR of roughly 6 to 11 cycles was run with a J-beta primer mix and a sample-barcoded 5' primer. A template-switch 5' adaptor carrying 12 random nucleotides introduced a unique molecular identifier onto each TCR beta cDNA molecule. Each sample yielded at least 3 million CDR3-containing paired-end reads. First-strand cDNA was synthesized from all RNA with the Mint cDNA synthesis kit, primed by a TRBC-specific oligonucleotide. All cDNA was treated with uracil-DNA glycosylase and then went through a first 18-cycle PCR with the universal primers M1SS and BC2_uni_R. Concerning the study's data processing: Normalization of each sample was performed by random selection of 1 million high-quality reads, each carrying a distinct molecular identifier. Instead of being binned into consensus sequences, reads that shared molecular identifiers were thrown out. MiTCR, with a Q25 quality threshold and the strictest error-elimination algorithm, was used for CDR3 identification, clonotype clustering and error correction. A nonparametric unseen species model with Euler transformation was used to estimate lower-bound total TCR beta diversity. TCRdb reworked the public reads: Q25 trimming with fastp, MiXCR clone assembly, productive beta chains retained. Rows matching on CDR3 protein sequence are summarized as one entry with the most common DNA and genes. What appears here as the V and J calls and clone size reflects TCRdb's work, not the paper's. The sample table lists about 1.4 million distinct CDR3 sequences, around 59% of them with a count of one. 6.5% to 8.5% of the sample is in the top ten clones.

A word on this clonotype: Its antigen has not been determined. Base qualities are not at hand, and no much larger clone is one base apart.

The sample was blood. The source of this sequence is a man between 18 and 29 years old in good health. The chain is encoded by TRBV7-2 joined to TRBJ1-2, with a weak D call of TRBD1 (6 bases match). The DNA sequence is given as TGTGCCAGCAGCTCCTCTCCCGGGACATCTCCCTATGGCTACACCTTC. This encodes CASSSSPGTSPYGYTF.